Below, one T cell receptor (beta chain) is given with its context. The junction departs from germline at one end; a sequencing error may be responsible. The length of the CDR3 is 14 residues. Germline CDR1 reads SSHAT; CDR2 reads FNYEAQ (reference sequence). The sample is drawn from a study of T cell changes during pregnancy in multiple sclerosis. TCRdb's copy holds only in-frame clones and misses some; the assay was immunoSEQ multiplex PCR. The table records roughly 40,000 clones, just over 90% of them present only once. The input for sequencing was peripheral blood, taken before pregnancy. This receptor was obtained from a female donor with multiple sclerosis, enrolled in a pregnancy study. This sequence joins TRBV7-7 and TRBJ2-1, with 8 bases identical to TRBD2. In nucleotides, the CDR3 is TGTGCTAGCAGCTTATCCGGGAGGGACAATGAGCAGTTCTTC. Encoded protein: CASSLSGRDNEQFF.